The following is a T cell receptor beta chain sequence with its context. What this receptor recognizes is not known. At one boundary the junction diverges from the germline segment, which might be a read error. TCRbeta CDR3 regions were amplified from genomic DNA by means of the immunoSEQ Assay, a bias-controlled multiplex PCR. Per the authors' processing: Nucleated cell counts per sample were estimated from amplification of reference gene primers within the assay. Sequence reads were collapsed and filtered to measure the absolute abundance of every unique TCRbeta CDR3 rearrangement. Productive Simpson clonality was computed per sample as the square root of Simpson's diversity index over productive rearrangements. TCRdb took this table from immuneACCESS and kept in-frame rearrangements with V and J called. Such tables lack part of the clones; where checked against another copy, unresolved V genes explain under half of the gap, and the rest is unexplained. The V and J calls and clone size come from that table; D and trimming were worked out from the DNA. Counted in this sample were fewer than 350,000 clones; approximately 91% of them appeared once. Jointly, the top ten make up 2.3% of the sample.

The CDR3 runs 18 residues from the cysteine to the phenylalanine. Just the 54-base CDR3 DNA is kept, in frame starting at base 1. CDR1 SSHAT and CDR2 FNYEAQ were looked up in the germline V gene (reference sequence). This entry is derived from a study of blood T cell repertoires in COVID-19 (TCRdb year 2020). The study in broad terms: The collaborator samples originated in the United States, Italy and Spain and spanned the acute and convalescent phases of COVID-19. The prospective study material was composed of cDNA or gDNA derived from T cells, B-cell-depleted T cells, or PBMCs. Subjects who had been exposed to COVID-19, were actively infected with it, or had recovered from it provided the deeply sampled blood TCRbeta repertoires that made up the dataset. The repertoires were released in a freely available public database intended as a resource for research on the immune response to SARS-CoV-2. The samples were drawn from the first 160 participants of the ongoing ImmuneRACE study and from under 1,500 subjects provided by 6 global collaborators. A de-identified subject ID, COVID-19 status, age in years and sex were almost always included in the sample metadata. HLA class I and class II types, where available, came from metadata supplied by the sample provider rather than from assay-based typing.

General findings and caveats noted by the study authors: Clinical and demographic metadata were provided uncurated, with the amount varying by source and participant.

Participants in the prospective study were enrolled through a virtual design, were aged 18 to 89 years, and lived in some 24 United States geographic areas. In the prospective study, cohorts were assigned on the basis of participant-reported clinical history obtained from a screening survey and a study questionnaire. Each participant in the prospective study had whole blood, serum and a nasopharyngeal or oropharyngeal swab collected by mobile phlebotomists. Over an approximately 2-month period, participants in the prospective study had the option of providing additional blood draws and questionnaires. Prospective study blood samples were shipped either frozen or at room temperature before DNA extraction.

The chain uses TRBV7-7 and TRBJ2-1; 11 central bases correspond to TRBD2. Sequences were obtained from PBMCs or T cells enriched from blood (not recorded which). The receptor was isolated from a woman in her thirties or forties with acute COVID-19. The nucleotide sequence is TGTGCTAGCAGCTCCGGGACTAGCGGAAATCCCTCCTACAATGAGCAGTTCTTC. This translates into CASSSGTSGNPSYNEQFF. The CDR3 plus the reference TRBV7-7 and TRBJ2-1 genes for the other parts give the full variable domain: GAGVSQSPRYKVTKRGQDVTLRCDPISSHATLYWYQQALGQGPEFLTYFNYEAQPDKSGLPSDRFSAERPEGSISTLTIQRTEQRDSAMYRCASSSGTSGNPSYNEQFFGPGTRLTVL.